This TCR beta chain was sequenced in a study of blood T cell repertoires in COVID-19. In the study overall: From the United States, Italy and Spain came samples of acute and convalescent COVID-19. In each case, the material was cDNA or gDNA derived from T cells, B-cell-depleted T cells, or PBMCs.

Original processing methods: Scientists estimated how many nucleated cells there were by amplifying reference gene primers. The protocol was immunoSEQ multiplex PCR, while the TCRdb copy is restricted to in-frame clones and leaves out a portion. That table supplies the V and J calls and clone size; D and trimming were determined from the DNA. The sample includes around 130,000 clones, about 80% seen only once; the top ten take more than 10%. Trimming removed 6 bases from V and 1 base from J; junction bases left unmatched: 2. Per germline, CDR1 LNHDA and CDR2 SQIVND (reference sequence). The CDR3 has 13 amino acids.

Sequencing was done on a sample of peripheral blood. The TCR was taken from a woman in her sixties or seventies with acute or convalescent COVID-19. The chain is built from TRBV19 and TRBJ1-1, with 7 bases aligning to TRBD1. The CDR3 DNA reads as TGTGCCAGTAGATACAGGGGGAACACTGAAGCTTTCTTT. Translated: CASRYRGNTEAFF.